The next 19 T cell receptor beta chains were all read from a single sample in a study of CD8+ T cells in alopecia areata. Isolated RNA was reverse transcribed into cDNA used as the sequencing template. Only in-frame clones appear in the TCRdb table, and some are missing; sequencing was by immunoSEQ multiplex PCR. The sample records 150,000 to 200,000 clones, almost 65% being singletons. Sequenced here: CD4+ T cells sorted from blood, sampled at week 0. All receptors derive from a human donor with alopecia areata.

In its sample, this clone was seen a few times. The CDR3 loop reads CASSETLNTEAFF. The CDR3 DNA sequence: TGTGCCAGCAGCGAGACACTGAACACTGAAGCTTTCTTT. The chain is built from TRBV9 and TRBJ1-1, with D unresolved. V lost 3 bases to trimming and J lost 0 bases, with 6 bases between them. The germline gives CDR1 SGDLS, CDR2 YYNGEE. The CDR3 spans 13 residues.

This clone occurred once. V and J are TRBV10-3 and TRBJ1-2; the D gene is possibly TRBD1 (6 bases). The CDR3 loop spans 12 amino acids. Deletions cut 11 bases from V and 4 bases from J, with 14 bases between. The germline V gene encodes CDR1 ENHRY and CDR2 SYGVKD. The CDR3 protein is CAAKAGAYGYTF. CDR3 DNA sequence: TGTGCCGCGAAGGCAGGGGCCTATGGCTACACCTTC.

A few counts support this clone. This sequence joins TRBV7-2 and TRBJ2-1, with 7 positions matching TRBD1. Germline V CDR1 and CDR2: SGHTA, FQGNSA. The CDR3 extends over 16 amino acids. V shed 0 bases, J shed 2 bases, and the junction held 4 bases outside the gene matches. Here the CDR3 reads CASSLAHRGTYNEQFF. CDR3 sequence (DNA): TGTGCCAGCAGCTTAGCGCACAGGGGAACCTACAATGAGCAGTTCTTC.

This clone was counted only a few times. CDR3 in amino acids: CASSPAIGAGANVLTF. In DNA, the CDR3 is TGTGCCAGCAGCCCAGCCATAGGAGCTGGGGCCAACGTCCTGACTTTC. J is TRBJ2-6 and V is TRBV7-2; D unresolved. The CDR3 contains 16 residues. Per the germline V gene, CDR1 is SGHTA and CDR2 is FQGNSA. The ends were cut back, 5 bases at V and 2 bases at J, with 13 bases in the middle.

The chain couples TRBV9 to TRBJ2-5; unclear D gene. Germline V gene sequence: CDR1 SGDLS, CDR2 YYNGEE. Trimming shortened V by 1 base and J by 4 bases, and 11 bases separated the two germline ends. The CDR3 runs to 14 residues. The CDR3 reads CASSVTPDRETQYF. In DNA form, the CDR3 reads TGTGCCAGCAGCGTAACTCCCGATCGAGAGACCCAGTACTTC.

This sequence joins TRBV20-1 and TRBJ2-7; D is undetermined. The length of the CDR3 is 8 residues. Germline V gene sequence: CDR1 DFQATT, CDR2 SNEGSKA (reference sequence). DNA of the CDR3: TGCGGTATAACCGAGCAGTACTTC. Amino acids: CGITEQYF.

This clone has more than one count but fewer than ten. This chain uses TRBV4-3 with TRBJ2-3; D is unresolved. Between the trimmed V and J ends, which lost 0 bases and 6 bases, there was a span of 7 bases. This CDR3 is 13 amino acids long. Germline V gene data show CDR1 as LGHNA and CDR2 as YSLEER. CDR3 DNA sequence: TGCGCCAGCAGCCAAGACCGCGTTGATACGCAGTATTTT. Translation: CASSQDRVDTQYF.

V usage is TRBV29-1 and J usage is TRBJ2-1; maybe TRBD1 (6 bases). The CDR3 runs 11 residues. V lost 7 bases and J 4 bases, leaving 8 bases between the germline ends. The germline gives CDR1 SQVTM, CDR2 ANQGSEA. This CDR3 reads CSATGYNEQFF. CDR3 DNA: TGCAGCGCTACAGGGTACAATGAGCAGTTCTTC.

The chain recombines TRBV5-1 with TRBJ2-5; D remains ambiguous. CDR3 length equals 12 residues. V was cut by 4 bases and J by 2 bases, with 6 bases left in between. The germline V gene has CDR1 SGHRS and CDR2 YFSETQ. CDR3 protein: CASSQQQETQYF. CDR3 DNA: TGCGCCAGCAGCCAACAACAAGAGACCCAGTACTTC.

The rearrangement links TRBV6-5 to TRBJ2-7, with 7 bases fitting TRBD1. The CDR3 is made up of 13 amino acids. Germline lookup yields CDR1 MNHEY and CDR2 SVGAGI. Losses at the gene ends were 6 bases for V and 3 bases for J; bases not matched to a gene: 5. In DNA form, the CDR3 reads TGTGCCAGCAGACCGGGACAGAACTACGAGCAGTACTTC. This encodes CASRPGQNYEQYF.

The genes are TRBV5-1 and TRBJ2-6; TRBD1 aligns across 10 bases. The V and J ends lost 3 bases and 1 base, in that order; junction bases with no gene match: 7. The CDR3 runs to 18 residues. The germline V gene encodes CDR1 SGHRS and CDR2 YFSETQ. CDR3 DNA sequence: TGCGCCAGCAGCTCCGCCGGGACAGGGGTTTCTGGGGCCAACGTCCTGACTTTC. As protein: CASSSAGTGVSGANVLTF.

The chain is built from TRBV30 and TRBJ1-5; D remains unclear. CDR1 and CDR2 from the germline V gene are GTSNPN and SVGIG (reference sequence). This CDR3 comprises 13 residues. The ends were cut back, 1 base at V and 0 bases at J, with 4 bases in the middle. CDR3 sequence (DNA): TGTGCCTGGAGTGGGGCTAGCAATCAGCCCCAGCATTTT. Residues: CAWSGASNQPQHF.

The rearrangement joins TRBV30 to TRBJ1-1, with 7 bases matching TRBD1. CDR1 is GTSNPN and CDR2 is SVGIG in the germline V gene (reference sequence). The CDR3 is 15 residues long. The V segment lost 7 bases and the J segment 1 base; nucleotides outside the gene matches: 12. CDR3 sequence: CAYLPQGQQNTEAFF. In DNA form, the CDR3 reads TGTGCCTACCTACCCCAGGGACAGCAGAACACTGAAGCTTTCTTT.

V and J are TRBV7-8 and TRBJ1-5; D perhaps matches TRBD1 (5 bases). The CDR3 has 14 amino acids. V gave up 5 bases and J gave up 5 bases, with 13 bases separating them. Germline values: CDR1 SGHVS, CDR2 FQNEAQ. The DNA of the CDR3 is TGTGCCAGCAGCGGGGCAGGGTGGGATCAGCCCCAGCATTTT. This encodes CASSGAGWDQPQHF.

A few counts support this clone. V gene TRBV30 combines with J gene TRBJ2-7, with D perhaps matching TRBD1 (5 bases). Germline CDR1 GTSNPN, CDR2 SVGIG (reference sequence). There are 12 residues in the CDR3. V lost 2 bases and J 2 bases, leaving 7 bases between the germline ends. The CDR3: CAWSTGPYEQYF. The CDR3 DNA is TGTGCCTGGAGTACAGGCCCCTACGAGCAGTACTTC.

V gene TRBV15 combines with J gene TRBJ2-5; TRBD2 might be the D (6 bases). This CDR3 is built from 15 residues. Trimming left V 3 bases short and J 0 bases short, with 11 bases between. Per the germline V gene, CDR1 is LNHNV and CDR2 is YYDKDF (reference sequence). CDR3 sequence: CATSSDRGYQETQYF. In nucleotides, the CDR3 is TGTGCCACCAGCAGCGACCGGGGGTACCAAGAGACCCAGTACTTC.

The V call is TRBV5-6, the J call TRBJ2-5, with 10 bases lining up with TRBD1. CDR3 size: 16 residues. Germline V gene data show CDR1 as SGHDT and CDR2 as YYEEEE. With V trimmed by 3 bases and J by 2 bases, 7 bases remained unmatched. Here the CDR3 reads CASSSRQGALQETQYF. The CDR3 DNA follows: TGTGCCAGCAGCTCCCGACAGGGGGCCCTACAAGAGACCCAGTACTTC.

The J gene is TRBJ1-6, the V gene TRBV29-1, with unresolved D. The CDR3 has 10 amino acids. Trimming left V 1 base short and J 12 bases short, with 4 bases between. Per the germline V gene, CDR1 is SQVTM and CDR2 is ANQGSEA. The CDR3 DNA reads as TGCAGCGTTGAAGTAATACCCCTCCACTTT. It is translated as CSVEVIPLHF.

The chain combines TRBV7-2 with TRBJ2-1; TRBD2 might be the D (7 bases). The ends were cut back, 3 bases at V and 6 bases at J, with 15 bases in the middle. This CDR3 spans 15 amino acids. Germline V gives CDR1 SGHTA, CDR2 FQGNSA. The CDR3 region has the DNA TGTGCCAGCAGCTTGGTGAGGGGGGGCCTCAATGAGCAGTTCTTC. Translated, it gives CASSLVRGGLNEQFF.